This TCR beta chain was obtained from a study of identical twins. Each CDR3 protein gets one entry after TCRdb re-called the 5' RACE reads with MiXCR. The table lists about 570,000 distinct CDR3 sequences, around a tenth of them singletons. Trimming shortened V by 6 bases and J by 1 base, and 10 bases separated the two germline ends. This CDR3 has 13 amino acids. Germline assignment: CDR1 WNHNN and CDR2 SYGVQD (reference sequence). This sample was shared with a second study, whose subject was yellow fever vaccine responses in identical twins.

This chain connects TRBV10-1 to TRBJ2-7; tentative D call: TRBD2 (6 bases). Source material: PBMCs. The clonotype comes from a woman aged 18-30 years in good health. CDR3: CASRGGASYEQYF. The CDR3 DNA reads as TGCGCCAGCAGAGGAGGGGCTTCCTACGAGCAGTACTTC.